These T cell receptor beta chains were read from a single sample in a study of metastatic and nonmetastatic thyroid tumors. Through MiXCR, TCRdb re-clonotyped the PCR reads. Of 35,000 to 55,000 clones detected, approximately 24% appear once; the ten largest clones hold about 3.5%. Sequences were obtained from blood. The receptors derive from a male donor with papillary thyroid cancer or a benign thyroid nodule (not recorded which). Some clones in this sample may be carry-over from other donors' samples. The CDR3 runs from the conserved cysteine through the conserved F or W. The D gene is left open where the match is weak. Part of the rows lack a size; the others show once, few, many or a class for expanded clones.

D gene: NA; J gene: TRBJ2-3; clone size: NA; V gene: TRBV25-1; CDR3 protein: CASSEGVRDTQYF; CDR3 DNA: TGTGCCAGCAGTGAAGGGGTGAGAGATACGCAGTATTTT
D gene: TRBD1; J gene: TRBJ2-5; clone size: many; V gene: TRBV11-2; CDR3 protein: CASSQEPGQGLMKETQYF; CDR3 DNA: TGTGCCAGCAGCCAAGAACCGGGACAGGGGTTAATGAAAGAGACCCAGTACTTC
D gene: TRBD1; J gene: TRBJ1-2; clone size: NA; V gene: TRBV30; CDR3 protein: CACDRGQGGGYTF; CDR3 DNA: TGTGCCTGCGATAGAGGACAGGGGGGTGGCTACACCTTC
D gene: TRBD2; J gene: TRBJ2-7; clone size: NA; V gene: TRBV20-1; CDR3 protein: CSARAASGRSLRSYEQYF; CDR3 DNA: TGCAGTGCTAGAGCGGCTAGCGGGAGATCTTTAAGGTCCTACGAGCAGTACTTC
D gene: NA; J gene: TRBJ2-1; clone size: many; V gene: TRBV6-4; CDR3 protein: CASSESAYNEQFF; CDR3 DNA: TGTGCCAGCAGTGAATCGGCGTACAATGAGCAGTTCTTC
D gene: NA; J gene: TRBJ2-3; clone size: NA; V gene: TRBV6-5; CDR3 protein: CASSYSGGTQYF; CDR3 DNA: TGTGCCAGCAGTTACTCTGGGGGTACGCAGTATTTT
D gene: NA; J gene: TRBJ1-2; clone size: NA; V gene: TRBV11-2; CDR3 protein: CASSPTVDYGYTF; CDR3 DNA: TGTGCCAGCAGCCCTACGGTTGACTATGGCTACACCTTC
D gene: NA; J gene: TRBJ1-2; clone size: NA; V gene: TRBV20-1; CDR3 protein: CSARVGIRAAYYGYTF; CDR3 DNA: TGCAGTGCTAGAGTAGGGATTCGTGCGGCCTACTATGGCTACACCTTC
D gene: TRBD2; J gene: TRBJ2-7; clone size: NA; V gene: TRBV28; CDR3 protein: CASKNLAGVDEQYF; CDR3 DNA: TGTGCCAGCAAGAACCTAGCGGGAGTGGACGAGCAGTACTTC
D gene: NA; J gene: TRBJ1-2; clone size: medium-sized; V gene: TRBV18; CDR3 protein: CASSRTASGGYTF; CDR3 DNA: TGTGCCAGCTCACGGACAGCGTCGGGTGGCTACACCTTC
D gene: TRBD1; J gene: TRBJ2-7; clone size: NA; V gene: TRBV5-1; CDR3 protein: CASSLDPTGATDEQYF; CDR3 DNA: TGCGCCAGCAGCTTGGACCCGACAGGGGCTACCGACGAGCAGTACTTC
D gene: NA; J gene: TRBJ2-1; clone size: many; V gene: TRBV20-1; CDR3 protein: CSASRSGDEQFF; CDR3 DNA: TGCAGTGCTAGTCGAAGTGGGGATGAGCAGTTCTTC
D gene: TRBD1; J gene: TRBJ2-2; clone size: many; V gene: TRBV9; CDR3 protein: CASSVVGTGGSGELFF; CDR3 DNA: TGTGCCAGCAGCGTAGTGGGGACAGGGGGATCCGGGGAGCTGTTTTTT
D gene: TRBD2; J gene: TRBJ2-2; clone size: many; V gene: TRBV9; CDR3 protein: CASSVIPSGSGGELFF; CDR3 DNA: TGTGCCAGCAGCGTAATCCCTAGCGGGAGTGGCGGGGAGCTGTTTTTT
D gene: NA; J gene: TRBJ2-3; clone size: many; V gene: TRBV7-8; CDR3 protein: CASSHTGGTIRTDTQYF; CDR3 DNA: TGTGCCAGCAGCCATACCGGCGGCACAATACGCACAGATACGCAGTATTTT
D gene: NA; J gene: TRBJ2-7; clone size: many; V gene: TRBV3-1; CDR3 protein: CASSRLYEQYF; CDR3 DNA: TGTGCCAGCAGCCGCCTCTACGAGCAGTACTTC
D gene: TRBD1; J gene: TRBJ1-4; clone size: many; V gene: TRBV3-1; CDR3 protein: CASSYGQAEKLFF; CDR3 DNA: TGTGCCAGCAGCTACGGACAGGCTGAAAAACTGTTTTTT
D gene: NA; J gene: TRBJ1-1; clone size: many; V gene: TRBV4-1; CDR3 protein: CASSQIISTNTEAFF; CDR3 DNA: TGCGCCAGCAGCCAAATTATAAGTACGAACACTGAAGCTTTCTTT
D gene: NA; J gene: TRBJ1-2; clone size: NA; V gene: TRBV12-3/TRBV12-4; CDR3 protein: CASTQTVSAGYTF; CDR3 DNA: TGTGCCAGCACCCAAACTGTTTCGGCTGGCTACACCTTC
D gene: TRBD2; J gene: TRBJ2-1; clone size: few; V gene: TRBV20-1; CDR3 protein: CSTNSGNYVNEQFF; CDR3 DNA: TGCAGTACCAATAGCGGGAACTACGTCAATGAGCAGTTCTTC
D gene: NA; J gene: TRBJ2-1; clone size: few; V gene: TRBV12-3/TRBV12-4; CDR3 protein: CASRTWDEQFF; CDR3 DNA: TGTGCCAGCAGAACCTGGGATGAGCAGTTCTTC
D gene: NA; J gene: TRBJ1-2; clone size: many; V gene: TRBV7-9; CDR3 protein: CASSLQGSSSYGYTF; CDR3 DNA: TGTGCCAGCAGCTTACAAGGTAGTAGCAGCTATGGCTACACCTTC
D gene: TRBD1; J gene: TRBJ1-6; clone size: many; V gene: TRBV27; CDR3 protein: CASSLSGQSNSPLHF; CDR3 DNA: TGTGCCAGCAGTTTATCGGGACAGAGTAATTCACCCCTCCACTTT
D gene: NA; J gene: TRBJ2-2; clone size: few; V gene: TRBV12-3/TRBV12-4; CDR3 protein: CASSFARPWELFF; CDR3 DNA: TGTGCCAGCAGTTTTGCAAGGCCCTGGGAGCTGTTTTTT
D gene: NA; J gene: TRBJ1-1; clone size: few; V gene: TRBV12-3/TRBV12-4; CDR3 protein: CASSPAQKTRNTEAFF; CDR3 DNA: TGTGCCAGCAGTCCGGCTCAGAAAACACGGAACACTGAAGCTTTCTTT
D gene: NA; J gene: TRBJ2-7; clone size: NA; V gene: TRBV5-6; CDR3 protein: CASSLGRDPYEQYF; CDR3 DNA: TGTGCCAGCAGCTTGGGCCGGGACCCCTACGAGCAGTACTTC
D gene: TRBD1; J gene: TRBJ2-7; clone size: NA; V gene: TRBV11-2; CDR3 protein: CASSSSGTGYEQYF; CDR3 DNA: TGTGCCAGCAGCTCCTCCGGGACAGGCTACGAGCAGTACTTC
D gene: NA; J gene: TRBJ2-1; clone size: NA; V gene: TRBV30; CDR3 protein: CAWSVRLEVNEQFF; CDR3 DNA: TGTGCCTGGAGTGTAAGATTAGAGGTCAATGAGCAGTTCTTC
D gene: NA; J gene: TRBJ1-2; clone size: many; V gene: TRBV6-1; CDR3 protein: CASSEEVNYGYTF; CDR3 DNA: TGTGCCAGCAGTGAAGAAGTCAACTATGGCTACACCTTC
D gene: NA; J gene: TRBJ2-2; clone size: many; V gene: TRBV28; CDR3 protein: CASRGPDFTGELFF; CDR3 DNA: TGTGCCAGCAGGGGACCCGACTTCACCGGGGAGCTGTTTTTT
D gene: NA; J gene: TRBJ2-3; clone size: many; V gene: TRBV30; CDR3 protein: CAWSLSDTQYF; CDR3 DNA: TGTGCCTGGAGTCTTTCAGATACGCAGTATTTT
D gene: NA; J gene: TRBJ1-4; clone size: NA; V gene: TRBV6-1; CDR3 protein: CASRRTIFNEKLFF; CDR3 DNA: TGTGCCAGCAGGCGGACAATCTTTAATGAAAAACTGTTTTTT
D gene: TRBD2; J gene: TRBJ2-7; clone size: many; V gene: TRBV7-9; CDR3 protein: CASPPQRESYEQYF; CDR3 DNA: TGTGCCAGCCCCCCCCAGCGGGAGTCCTACGAGCAGTACTTC
D gene: NA; J gene: TRBJ2-1; clone size: NA; V gene: TRBV4-1; CDR3 protein: CASSLRSPSYNEQFF; CDR3 DNA: TGCGCCAGCAGCCTCCGCTCCCCGTCCTACAATGAGCAGTTCTTC
D gene: NA; J gene: TRBJ1-1; clone size: NA; V gene: TRBV11-2; CDR3 protein: CASSYLEGLIAFF; CDR3 DNA: TGTGCCAGCAGCTACCTCGAGGGACTTATCGCTTTCTTT
D gene: TRBD2; J gene: TRBJ2-1; clone size: many; V gene: TRBV4-2; CDR3 protein: CASSQALSGSDPEQFF; CDR3 DNA: TGTGCCAGCAGCCAGGCCCTCAGCGGGAGTGATCCTGAGCAGTTCTTC
D gene: NA; J gene: TRBJ1-3; clone size: medium-sized; V gene: TRBV30; CDR3 protein: CAWSVTTVRIRGNTIYF; CDR3 DNA: TGTGCCTGGAGTGTAACGACGGTACGAATTCGGGGAAACACCATATATTTT
D gene: NA; J gene: TRBJ1-5; clone size: few; V gene: TRBV19; CDR3 protein: CASSPALRPQHF; CDR3 DNA: TGTGCCAGTAGTCCCGCTTTACGGCCCCAGCATTTT
D gene: NA; J gene: TRBJ2-3; clone size: many; V gene: TRBV5-1; CDR3 protein: CASSSRPGSTDTQYF; CDR3 DNA: TGCGCCAGCAGCTCCCGTCCCGGTAGCACAGATACGCAGTATTTT
D gene: TRBD1; J gene: TRBJ1-5; clone size: NA; V gene: TRBV27; CDR3 protein: CASSSRGVGNQPQHF; CDR3 DNA: TGTGCCAGCAGTTCCAGGGGGGTAGGCAATCAGCCCCAGCATTTT